This TCR beta chain emerged from a study of spatial heterogeneity in lung cancer. Time point given: sample taken at primary tumor resection. Whole RNA obtained from tumor, nontumor lung or frozen PBMC underwent sequencing without sorting. Germline-derived CDR1 and CDR2 are SQVTM and ANQGSEA. With V trimmed by 5 bases and J by 4 bases, 7 bases remained unmatched. The CDR3 has 14 amino acids. This clonotype was recorded many times. The library was prepared for alpha chains; this beta chain is a stray read, so its frequency means little. TCRdb recomputed calls from the 5' RACE reads with MiXCR, one row per CDR3 protein. The sample holds roughly 10,000 distinct CDR3 sequences, roughly 3.9% seen once.

This receptor was identified in a male donor with early-stage non-small cell lung cancer. The sample in question was normal lung tissue next to the tumor, obtained at surgery. This chain connects TRBV29-1 to TRBJ2-1; 8 bases match TRBD2. CDR3 sequence (DNA): TGCAGCGTTTTTCTAGCGGGTATATACAATGAGCAGTTCTTC. It translates to CSVFLAGIYNEQFF.